The 5 T cell receptor beta chains listed next were all sequenced from one sample in a study of shared clonotypes between healthy human individuals. The repertoire was sequenced with immunoSEQ multiplex PCR; TCRdb's copy has only in-frame clones and lacks some. The sample has some 2 million clones, 85% to 95% seen once; the top ten hold 0.1% to 0.15%. The specimen sequenced was naive CD4+ T cells sorted from blood. Documented subset: CD45RA+ positively selected. The receptors were gathered from a man between 18 and 35 years old in good health.

The genes are TRBV28 and TRBJ2-3; the match to TRBD2 covers 11 bases. CDR1 MDHEN and CDR2 SYDVKM come from the germline V gene. Trimming cost V 4 bases and J 5 bases; bases outside gene matches: 5. This CDR3 is built from 15 residues. The CDR3 region is CASSSLAGGEDTQYF. CDR3 nucleotides: TGTGCCAGCAGTTCCTTAGCGGGGGGGGAAGATACGCAGTATTTT.

The chain employs TRBV9 and TRBJ2-3, with no clear D. The CDR3 sequence is 15 residues long. Trimming cost V 4 bases and J 5 bases, with 17 bases left between them. CDR1 is SGDLS, CDR2 YYNGEE, per germline. The CDR3 DNA reads TGTGCCAGCAGCACACCTTTTTTCGGCGGAGATACGCAGTATTTT. Translation gives CASSTPFFGGDTQYF.

This clone came up once. V is TRBV5-6 and J is TRBJ1-1; D remains unclear. The CDR3 loop spans 14 amino acids. The ends were cut back, 1 base at V and 0 bases at J, with 7 bases in the middle. Germline values: CDR1 SGHDT, CDR2 YYEEEE. The CDR3, as DNA: TGTGCCAGCAGCTTGTGGGGATTGAACACTGAAGCTTTCTTT. Its translation: CASSLWGLNTEAFF.

Turning to this clone: The sample carries other DNA sequences with the same CDR3. The chain combines TRBV5-1 with TRBJ1-6, with 7 bases aligning to TRBD1. Losses at the gene ends were 4 bases for V and 5 bases for J; bases not matched to a gene: 3. Germline CDR1 SGHRS, CDR2 YFSETQ. This CDR3 spans 14 amino acids. CDR3 DNA: TGCGCCAGCAGCATAGGACAGGATAATTCACCCCTCCACTTT. Encoded protein: CASSIGQDNSPLHF.

The genes are TRBV5-1 and TRBJ2-7; TRBD1 aligns across 9 bases. CDR3 length equals 13 residues. The germline gives CDR1 SGHRS, CDR2 YFSETQ. V lost 5 bases and J lost 5; bases outside the gene matches: 5. Here the CDR3 DNA reads TGCGCCAGCAGGGGACAGGGTTTCGACGAGCAGTACTTC. It encodes CASRGQGFDEQYF. The entire variable domain, with the rest obtained from reference TRBV5-1 and TRBJ2-7, is as follows: KAGVTQTPRYLIKTRGQQVTLSCSPISGHRSVSWYQQTPGQGLQFLFEYFSETQRNKGNFPGRFSGRQFSNSRSEMNVSTLELGDSALYLCASRGQGFDEQYFGPGTRLTVT.